This T cell receptor beta chain was captured by sequencing in a study of cytomegalovirus exposure and HLA in healthy donors. The germline V gene encodes CDR1 MNHEY and CDR2 SVGAGI. The CDR3 spans 13 residues, counting both ends. About this clone itself: This is likely a read error, given that the CDR3 carries no conserved phenylalanine or tryptophan at its end. The DNA is omitted, as the CDR3 cannot be located on it reliably, and the CDR3 follows TCRdb's listing.

PCR involved 60 Vbeta and 13 Jbeta primers. Sequencing used immunoSEQ multiplex PCR; TCRdb keeps in-frame clones, though not all of them. The table records about 87,000 clones, approximately 74% of them present only once. The receptor's source is a man aged 30 to 45 in good health and CMV-seropositive. The chain carries TRBV6-5 and TRBJ2-7; TRBD1, the D gene given by the table, was not confirmed from the DNA. The sequenced sample was PBMCs. The chain's CDR3 is CASKPGQGERAEI.